The 20 T cell receptor beta chains in this list originate from one sample, sequenced in a study of immune evolution from preneoplasia to lung adenocarcinoma. TCRdb keeps only in-frame clones here, not all; method: immunoSEQ multiplex PCR. The sample has some 5,000 clones; 70% to 90% are singletons. Specimen: FFPE adjacent normal lung tissue. The origin of the receptors is a person between 70 and 80 years old with lung adenocarcinoma.

The J gene is TRBJ1-4, the V gene TRBV4-1; D is unclear. This CDR3 has 15 amino acids. Germline assignment: CDR1 MGHRA and CDR2 YSYEKL. V was shortened by 0 bases and J by 4 bases, with 9 bases between the two germline ends. Here the CDR3 DNA reads TGCGCCAGCAGCCAAGACACCAGATTTAATGAAAAACTGTTTTTT. Encoded protein: CASSQDTRFNEKLFF.

There are a few counts of this clone. Different DNA sequences within this sample yield the same CDR3. This rearrangement joins TRBV11-3 to TRBJ2-7; the D is unclear. In germline, CDR1 is SGHNT, CDR2 YENEEA. The CDR3 has 14 residues. V gave up 6 bases and J gave up 3 bases, with 15 bases separating them. The CDR3 sequence is CASSLKAGNYEQYF. CDR3 DNA: TGTGCCAGCAGTCTTAAGGCAGGAAACTACGAGCAGTACTTC.

A remark on this clone: At one of its ends the junction is not consistent with the germline gene, which may arise from a read error. The V and J genes are TRBV7-7 and TRBJ2-3; the match to TRBD2 covers 12 bases. This CDR3 is built from 18 residues. CDR1 is SSHAT and CDR2 is FNYEAQ in the germline V gene (reference sequence). The CDR3 here is CASSLKAGLAGVPDTQYF. CDR3 sequence (DNA): TGTGCTAGCAGCTTAAAGGCGGGACTAGCGGGTGTGCCAGATACGCAGTATTTT.

CDR3 sequence reads: CASSYPSGNTIYF. The CDR3 DNA reads TGTGCCAGCAGCTACCCCTCTGGAAACACCATATATTTT. The chain couples TRBV11-2 to TRBJ1-3; D is undetermined. CDR1 is SGHAT, CDR2 FQNNGV, per germline. Between the trimmed V and J ends, which lost 4 bases and 0 bases, there was a span of 4 bases. The length of the CDR3 is 13 residues.

This chain joins TRBV30 and TRBJ1-2; possible D gene TRBD1, 5 bases. The length of the CDR3 is 13 residues. CDR1 GTSNPN and CDR2 SVGIG come from the germline V gene (reference sequence). The ends were cut back, 4 bases at V and 0 bases at J, with 9 bases in the middle. Here the CDR3 DNA reads TGTGCCTGGACCTTGACAGCTAACTATGGCTACACCTTC. Residues: CAWTLTANYGYTF.

This clone was picked up one time. The chain combines TRBV10-3 with TRBJ2-7; D gene unclear. Germline values: CDR1 ENHRY, CDR2 SYGVKD. V dropped 6 bases and J dropped 7 bases, with 13 bases sitting between them. The CDR3 covers 12 residues. The CDR3, as DNA: TGTGCCATCAGCCGAGGAGAATTGGAGCAGTACTTC. Translating gives CAISRGELEQYF.

The rearrangement joins TRBV13 to TRBJ1-4, with D perhaps TRBD1 (5 bases). This CDR3 spans 17 amino acids. Germline CDR1 reads PRHDT; CDR2 reads FYEKMQ (reference sequence). Trimming left V 1 base short and J 8 bases short, with 20 bases between. The CDR3 region has the DNA TGTGCCAGCAGCTTAGTGGCAGGGAGGAGGGACTTGGAAAAACTGTTTTTT. Amino acids: CASSLVAGRRDLEKLFF.

This chain links TRBV7-3 with TRBJ2-3; 8 bases align to TRBD1. The CDR3 runs to 15 residues. The ends lost 2 bases at V and 3 bases at J; junction bases unmatched: 4. The V gene's germline CDR1 is SGHTA and CDR2 FQGTGA. For the CDR3, the DNA is TGTGCCAGCAGCTTACAGGGGGCCTCGACAGATACGCAGTATTTT. The encoded protein is CASSLQGASTDTQYF.

This chain connects TRBV2 to TRBJ2-3, with TRBD1 as a possible D gene (5 bases). CDR3 length: 13 amino acids. Germline CDR1 is SNHLY and CDR2 is FYNNEI. The CDR3 region has the DNA TGTGCATCCAGGGTCCCCAGCCCAGATACGCAGTATTTT. Its protein product is CASRVPSPDTQYF.

The V call is TRBV30, the J call TRBJ2-2, with D tentatively TRBD1 (5 bases). The CDR3 has 13 amino acids. Germline V gene data show CDR1 as GTSNPN and CDR2 as SVGIG (reference sequence). Trimming cost V 3 bases and J 8 bases, with 13 bases left between them. As DNA, the CDR3 is TGTGCCTGGAGCCCGGCAGGGTTGGGGGAGCTGTTTTTT. Amino acid sequence: CAWSPAGLGELFF.

This chain connects TRBV11-2 to TRBJ2-5; possible D gene TRBD2, 7 bases. Trimming left V 0 bases short and J 6 bases short, with 17 bases between. CDR1 is SGHAT, CDR2 FQNNGV, per germline. CDR3 length: 16 residues. The CDR3 here is CASSLEGGGARKTQYF. The CDR3 nucleotides are TGTGCCAGCAGCTTAGAGGGTGGGGGGGCGCGAAAGACCCAGTACTTC.

The V call is TRBV28, the J call TRBJ1-4, with D possibly matching TRBD1 (6 bases). Germline CDR1 reads MDHEN; CDR2 reads SYDVKM. Trimming took off 6 bases at V and 10 bases at J, with 15 bases between the two ends. This CDR3 spans 13 amino acids. CDR3 in amino acids: CASSPGTRGKLFF. Here the CDR3 DNA reads TGTGCCAGCAGCCCCGGGACAAGAGGAAAACTGTTTTTT.

The rearrangement links TRBV12-2 to TRBJ2-5. TRBV12-2 has pseudogene status. The CDR3 loop spans 15 amino acids. The CDR3 reads CASRLPPGPEETQYF. The CDR3 nucleotides are TGTGCAAGTCGCTTACCCCCCGGGCCTGAAGAGACCCAGTACTTC.

This clone came up once. The chain carries TRBV7-8 and TRBJ2-2; no clear D gene. The germline V gene encodes CDR1 SGHVS and CDR2 FQNEAQ. With 5 bases removed from V and 6 bases from J, the gap between germline ends came to 10 bases. This CDR3 is built from 13 residues. CDR3 in DNA: TGTGCCAGCAGCCCGGTCCCCGCCGGGGAGCTGTTTTTT. Amino acid sequence: CASSPVPAGELFF.

The rearrangement links TRBV6-1 to TRBJ1-1; D is undetermined. Germline V gene sequence: CDR1 MNHNS, CDR2 SASEGT. The V end was cut by 3 bases, the J end by 1 base, with 15 bases between. The CDR3 length is 16 residues. The CDR3 here is CASSEKSGRTNTEAFF. The CDR3 bases are TGTGCCAGCAGTGAGAAGAGTGGGAGGACGAACACTGAAGCTTTCTTT.

This chain connects TRBV19 to TRBJ2-7; a possible D gene is TRBD2 (5 bases). Germline CDR1 LNHDA, CDR2 SQIVND (reference sequence). V lost 4 bases and J 4 bases, leaving 11 bases between the germline ends. The CDR3 is made up of 13 amino acids. The CDR3: CASSSRPGYEQYF. The DNA of the CDR3 is TGTGCCAGTAGTAGCAGGCCGGGATACGAGCAGTACTTC.

The chain uses TRBV19 and TRBJ1-1, with TRBD1 matching 8 bases. After removal of 7 bases from V and 2 bases from J, the junction contained 9 bases not matched to a gene. The CDR3 totals 15 residues. Germline V CDR1 and CDR2: LNHDA, SQIVND (reference sequence). The CDR3 sequence is CASKRAGQGNTEAFF. For the CDR3, the DNA is TGTGCCAGTAAGAGGGCCGGACAGGGAAACACTGAAGCTTTCTTT.

The chain uses TRBV7-9 and TRBJ2-7; no firm D call. The ends were cut back, 1 base at V and 5 bases at J, with 3 bases in the middle. Per germline, CDR1 SEHNR and CDR2 FQNEAQ (reference sequence). This CDR3 spans 11 amino acids. In DNA, the CDR3 is TGTGCCAGCAGCTTAGTAGACGAGCAGTACTTC. This sequence encodes CASSLVDEQYF.

The chain combines TRBV28 with TRBJ1-1, with D possibly TRBD1 on 5 matching bases. V lost 3 bases to trimming and J lost 7 bases, with 12 bases between them. The CDR3 is 13 residues long. Germline V lookup: CDR1 MDHEN, CDR2 SYDVKM. CDR3 nucleotide sequence: TGTGCCAGCAGTTTGGTTGGGGGATTTGAAGCTTTCTTT. It specifies CASSLVGGFEAFF. Drawing the rest from reference TRBV28 and TRBJ1-1, the complete variable domain is DVKVTQSSRYLVKRTGEKVFLECVQDMDHENMFWYRQDPGLGLRLIYFSYDVKMKEKGDIPEGYSVSREKKERFSLILESASTNQTSMYLCASSLVGGFEAFFGQGTRLTVV.

The chain employs TRBV28 and TRBJ1-1, with TRBD1 matching 9 bases. CDR3 size: 15 residues. V dropped 2 bases and J dropped 4; count of bases not matched to a gene: 5. Germline values: CDR1 MDHEN, CDR2 SYDVKM. CDR3 protein: CASSLATGGVTEAFF. The CDR3 region has the DNA TGTGCCAGCAGTTTAGCGACAGGGGGGGTCACTGAAGCTTTCTTT.